This entry lists 4 T cell receptor beta chains sequenced from one sample in a study of molecular identifiers for immune sequencing clone quantification. TCRdb reprocessed the PCR reads with MiXCR, giving one entry per CDR3 protein. The sample comprises about 510,000 distinct CDR3 sequences, over 20% of which are singletons, and roughly 0.81% rests with the top ten. Sequencing was performed on naive CD8+ T cells from blood, with Jurkat cell RNA spiked in. Subset here: FACS-sorted CD8+CD4-CCR7+CD45RA+ naive T cells. These TCRs come from a human donor in good health. Some libraries in this study had Jurkat cell RNA spiked in.

This sequence joins TRBV19 and TRBJ2-7; TRBD2 agrees at 7 bases. The germline V gene has CDR1 LNHDA and CDR2 SQIVND (reference sequence). The V segment lost 1 base and the J segment 2 bases; nucleotides outside the gene matches: 2. This CDR3 is 14 amino acids long. The CDR3 DNA sequence: TGTGCCAGTAGTATAGCAAGCGGGGCCTACGAGCAGTACTTC. It is translated as CASSIASGAYEQYF.

This clonotype was detected a few times. The chain uses TRBV3-1 and TRBJ2-3, with no clear D. There are 15 residues in the CDR3. V gave up 5 bases and J gave up 3 bases, with 15 bases separating them. CDR1 LGHDT and CDR2 YNNKEL come from the germline V gene (reference sequence). CDR3: CASSFPSTGTDTQYF. The CDR3 DNA sequence: TGTGCCAGCAGCTTCCCCTCAACTGGGACAGATACGCAGTATTTT.

This clonotype was counted between two and nine times. The chain carries TRBV14 and TRBJ2-1; the D call may be TRBD1 or TRBD2 (6 bases each). CDR3 size: 13 residues. Germline values: CDR1 SGHDN, CDR2 FVKESK. V dropped 6 bases and J dropped 5 bases, with 11 bases sitting between them. The CDR3 is CASSRRGDNEQFF. The CDR3 DNA reads TGTGCCAGCAGTAGAAGGGGGGACAATGAGCAGTTCTTC.

This clonotype was detected many times. V usage is TRBV7-9 and J usage is TRBJ2-3; tentatively, D is TRBD2 (5 bases). Germline V gives CDR1 SEHNR, CDR2 FQNEAQ (reference sequence). This CDR3 has 15 residues. V was clipped by 1 base and J by 1 base, with 9 bases between them. In DNA, the CDR3 is TGTGCCAGCAGCTTAGGTTTCGGGGGCACAGATACGCAGTATTTT. Amino acid sequence: CASSLGFGGTDTQYF.